This TCR beta chain derives from a study of blood T cell repertoires in COVID-19. Data came from immunoSEQ multiplex PCR; TCRdb stores just in-frame clones and leaves some out. This sample carries some 180,000 clones, 80% of them seen once, and the ten largest clones take roughly an eighth. The CDR3 sequence is 16 residues long. Germline CDR1 and CDR2: MNHEY and SMNVEV (reference sequence). The V end lost 0 bases, the J end lost 3 bases, and 9 bases lay between the germline ends. A PCR-confirmed or clinician-diagnosed COVID-19 case had contacted exposed participants within 2 weeks of entry. The V call is TRBV27, the J call TRBJ2-6; TRBD2 might be the D (6 bases). The sample taken for sequencing was PBMCs or T cells enriched from blood (not recorded which). The receptor was derived from a man aged 55 to 70 who had been exposed to COVID-19. The CDR3 loop is CASSLSGGIGANVLTF. The CDR3 DNA follows: TGTGCCAGCAGTTTATCAGGAGGGATTGGGGCCAACGTCCTGACTTTC.